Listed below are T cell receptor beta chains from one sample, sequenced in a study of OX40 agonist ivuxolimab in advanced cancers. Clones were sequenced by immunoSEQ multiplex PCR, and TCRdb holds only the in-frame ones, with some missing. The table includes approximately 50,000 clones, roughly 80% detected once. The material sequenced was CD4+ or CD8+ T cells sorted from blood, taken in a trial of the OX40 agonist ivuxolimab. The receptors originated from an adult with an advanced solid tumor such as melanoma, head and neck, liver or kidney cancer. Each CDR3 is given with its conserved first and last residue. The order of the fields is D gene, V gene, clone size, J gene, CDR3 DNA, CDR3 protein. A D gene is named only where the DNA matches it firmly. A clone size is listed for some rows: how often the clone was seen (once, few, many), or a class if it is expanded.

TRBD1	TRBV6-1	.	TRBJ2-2	TGTGCCACCGAAAGGGGGCGGTCCGGGGAGCTGTTTTTT	CATERGRSGELFF
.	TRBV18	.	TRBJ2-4	TGTGCCAGCTCACCACCCGGGAGTTCATTAGCCAAAAACATTCAGTACTTC	CASSPPGSSLAKNIQYF
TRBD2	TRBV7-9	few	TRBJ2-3	TGTGCCAGCAGCTTACTAGCGGGGGGGAGCACAGATACGCAGTATTTT	CASSLLAGGSTDTQYF
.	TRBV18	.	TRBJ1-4	TGTGCCAGCGCCCCAGGGTTAGAAGAAAAACTGTTTTTT	CASAPGLEEKLFF
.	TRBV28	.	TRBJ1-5	TGTGCCAGCAGTAACGGTAAAGCCCTTAATCAGCCCCAGCATTTT	CASSNGKALNQPQHF
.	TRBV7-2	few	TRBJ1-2	TGTGCCAGCAGCTTAGAACAGGGAGTTGGCTACACCTTC	CASSLEQGVGYTF
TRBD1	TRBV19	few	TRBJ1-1	TGTGCCAGTAGTATACAGGGGGAGGGTGGGCTCACTGAAGCTTTCTTT	CASSIQGEGGLTEAFF
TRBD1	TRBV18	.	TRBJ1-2	TGTGCCAGCTCACCACAGGGGGCGGGCTATGGCTACACCTTC	CASSPQGAGYGYTF
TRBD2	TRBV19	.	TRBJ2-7	TGTGCCAGTAAAGTCGGGGGGGCAGGCTACGAGCAGTACTTC	CASKVGGAGYEQYF
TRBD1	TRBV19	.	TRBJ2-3	TGTGCCAGTAGACGAGGCGCAGGGGGGACAGGGGGAGCAGATACGCAGTATTTT	CASRRGAGGTGGADTQYF
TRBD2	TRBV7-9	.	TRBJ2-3	TGTGCCAGCAGCTTAGCGAGTGGTAGCGGGGGTATAAGAGATACGCAGTATTTT	CASSLASGSGGIRDTQYF
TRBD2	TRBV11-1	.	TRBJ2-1	TGTGCCAGCACCGGACTAGCGGGGGGCAATGAGCAGTTCTTC	CASTGLAGGNEQFF
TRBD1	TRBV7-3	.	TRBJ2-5	TGTGCCAGCAGCCTTGGGACAGGGGGCAACTTGGAGACCCAGTACTTC	CASSLGTGGNLETQYF
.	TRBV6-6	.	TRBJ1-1	TGTGCCAGTTTCCGGTGGGACACTGAAGCTTTCTTT	CASFRWDTEAFF
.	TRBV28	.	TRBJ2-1	TGTGCCAGCAGTTTACTGACGCGGGGCAATGAGCAGTTCTTC	CASSLLTRGNEQFF
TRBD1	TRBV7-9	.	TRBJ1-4	TGTGCCAGCAGCTTAGGCGCGGGACAGGGGGAAGAAAAACTGTTTTTT	CASSLGAGQGEEKLFF
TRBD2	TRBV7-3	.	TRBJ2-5	TGTGCCAGCAGCTTCGGGGGGGAAGAGACCCAGTACTTC	CASSFGGEETQYF
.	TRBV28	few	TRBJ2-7	TGTGCCAGCAGTTCCCCCGGGTCAGGCGAGGACGAGCAGTACTTC	CASSSPGSGEDEQYF
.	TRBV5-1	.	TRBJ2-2	TGCGCCAGCAGCAGGACAGTCCCGAACACCGGGGAGCTGTTTTTT	CASSRTVPNTGELFF
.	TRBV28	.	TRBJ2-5	TGTGCCAGCAGTTTATTAAGGGCCGAGACCCAGTACTTC	CASSLLRAETQYF
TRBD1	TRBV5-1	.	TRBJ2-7	TGCGCCAGCATCGTAATCACTCACAGGGGCCACCTCTACGAGCAGTACTTC	CASIVITHRGHLYEQYF
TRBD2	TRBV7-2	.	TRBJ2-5	TGTGCCAGCAGCTTAGGGGTAGCGGGGGTAGAGACCCAGTACTTC	CASSLGVAGVETQYF
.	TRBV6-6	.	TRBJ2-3	TGTGCCAGCAGTATGGGGGGCCTAAATACGCAGTATTTT	CASSMGGLNTQYF
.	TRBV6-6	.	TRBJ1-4	TGTGCCAGCAGTTACAGTACAACTAATGAAAAACTGTTTTTT	CASSYSTTNEKLFF
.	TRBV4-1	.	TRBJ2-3	TGCGCCAGCAGCCCGAAAGTGAGCAAGAGTAACACAGATACGCAGTATTTT	CASSPKVSKSNTDTQYF
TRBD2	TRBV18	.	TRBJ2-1	TGTGCCACCTTCTTCCGGGAGGGATACAATGAGCAGTTCTTC	CATFFREGYNEQFF
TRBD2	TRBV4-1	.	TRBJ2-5	TGCGCCAGCAGCCTAACGGGGGGGCGAGAGACCCAGTACTTC	CASSLTGGRETQYF
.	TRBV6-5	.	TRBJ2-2	TGTGCCAGCAGGCGATACACCGGGGAGCTGTTTTTT	CASRRYTGELFF
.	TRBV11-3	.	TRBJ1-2	TGTGCCAGCAGCTTAGTCGGGGAGACTAACTATGGCTACACCTTC	CASSLVGETNYGYTF
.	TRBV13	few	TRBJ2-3	TGTGCCAGCAGCTTAGAAAGGGGTTCGGGGGGCGCAGATACGCAGTATTTT	CASSLERGSGGADTQYF
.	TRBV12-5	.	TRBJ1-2	TGTGCTAGTGGTTTCACCCGGACAGTCCCTAACTATGGCTACACCTTC	CASGFTRTVPNYGYTF
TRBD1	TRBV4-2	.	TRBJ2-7	TGTGCCAGCAGCCAATATCTGGGACAGGACAGCTACGAGCAGTACTTC	CASSQYLGQDSYEQYF
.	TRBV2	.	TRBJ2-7	TGTGCCAGCAGTGAGAGGTCCTACGAGCAGTACTTC	CASSERSYEQYF
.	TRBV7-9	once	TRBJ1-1	TGTGCCAGCAGCTTAGAGAGGCCTTCCCGGGGGCAAGCTTTCTTT	CASSLERPSRGQAFF
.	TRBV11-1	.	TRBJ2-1	TGTGCCAGCAGCCCCGGTGGGGGTTGGAATGAGCAGTTCTTC	CASSPGGGWNEQFF
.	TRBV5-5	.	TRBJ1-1	TGTGCCAGCAGCTTCTTTAACACTGAAGCTTTCTTT	CASSFFNTEAFF
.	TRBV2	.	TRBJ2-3	TGTGCCAGCAGTGAAGGGGTGGTATTCACAGATACGCAGTATTTT	CASSEGVVFTDTQYF
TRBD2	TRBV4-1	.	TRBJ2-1	TGCGCCAGCAGCCAAGAGGAGGGTAGCGGGACCTACAATGAGCAGTTCTTC	CASSQEEGSGTYNEQFF
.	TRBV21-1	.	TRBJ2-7	TGTGCCAGCAGCAAAGAGAGTAGACCTTCCTACGAGCAGTACTTC	CASSKESRPSYEQYF
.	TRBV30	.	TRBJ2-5	TGTGCCTGGAGTGTACGGGCCGAAAGAGAGACCCAGTACTTC	CAWSVRAERETQYF
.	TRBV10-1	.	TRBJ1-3	TGCGCCAGTGCGGGGGTCCCTGGAAACACCATATATTTT	CASAGVPGNTIYF